This T cell receptor (beta chain) was profiled in a study of blood T cells in healthy people across ages. It was with a sample-barcoded 5' primer and a J-beta primer mix that a second PCR of about 6 to 12 cycles was run. A minimum of 2.5 million CDR3-containing paired-end reads was obtained for each sample. Using its own MiXCR run on the 5' RACE reads, TCRdb lists one record per CDR3 protein. The profile shows over a million distinct CDR3 sequences, 42% of them singletons. Study findings and constraints: With naive T cell percentage, TCR beta diversity showed a strong correlation.

Total RNA amounts of at least 5 micrograms were extracted per sample. Of note for this clonotype: Its target is not known.

Sample: blood. The source is a woman aged 18 to 35 in good health.

This CDR3 reads CATRQGIGELFF. CDR3 nucleotide sequence: TGTGCCACAAGACAGGGGATTGGGGAACTGTTTTTT. The chain recombines TRBV12-3 or TRBV12-4 with TRBJ1-4, with TRBD1 matching over 8 bases. V trimming: 10 bases; J trimming: 12 bases; junction bases outside the gene matches: 10. The CDR3 spans 12 residues.